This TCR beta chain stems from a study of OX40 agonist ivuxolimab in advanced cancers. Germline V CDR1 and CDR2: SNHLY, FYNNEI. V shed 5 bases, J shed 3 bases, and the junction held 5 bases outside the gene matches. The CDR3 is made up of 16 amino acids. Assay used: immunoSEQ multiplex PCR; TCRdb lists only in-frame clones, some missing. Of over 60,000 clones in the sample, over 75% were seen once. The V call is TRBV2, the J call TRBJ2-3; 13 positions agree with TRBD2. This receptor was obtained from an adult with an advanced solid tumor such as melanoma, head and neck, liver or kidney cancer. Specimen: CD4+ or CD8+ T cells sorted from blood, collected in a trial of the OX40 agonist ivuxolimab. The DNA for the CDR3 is TGTGCCAGCAGTCGTCGACTAGCGGGAGGTACAGATACGCAGTATTTT. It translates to CASSRRLAGGTDTQYF. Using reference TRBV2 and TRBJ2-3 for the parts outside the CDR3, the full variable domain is EPEVTQTPSHQVTQMGQEVILRCVPISNHLYFYWYRQILGQKVEFLVSFYNNEISEKSEIFDDQFSVERPDGSNFTLKIRSTKLEDSAMYFCASSRRLAGGTDTQYFGPGTRLTVL.